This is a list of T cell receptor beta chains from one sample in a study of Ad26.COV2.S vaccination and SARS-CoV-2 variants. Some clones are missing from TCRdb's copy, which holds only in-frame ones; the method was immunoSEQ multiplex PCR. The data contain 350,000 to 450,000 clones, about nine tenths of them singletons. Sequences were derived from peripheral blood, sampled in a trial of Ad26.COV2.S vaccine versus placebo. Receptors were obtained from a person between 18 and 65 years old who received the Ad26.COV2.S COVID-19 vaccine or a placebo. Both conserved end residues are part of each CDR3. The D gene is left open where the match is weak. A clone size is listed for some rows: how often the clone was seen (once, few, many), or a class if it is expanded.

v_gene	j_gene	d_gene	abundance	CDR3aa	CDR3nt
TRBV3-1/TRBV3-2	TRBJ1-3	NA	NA	CASSLLPIQGSGNTIYF	TGTGCCAGCAGCCTTCTCCCGATTCAGGGCTCTGGAAACACCATATATTTT
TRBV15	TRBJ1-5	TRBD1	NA	CATSEGHGTGRQPQHF	TGTGCCACCAGCGAGGGACACGGGACAGGGAGACAGCCCCAGCATTTT
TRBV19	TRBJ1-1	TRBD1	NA	CASSIGQGAGNTEAFF	TGTGCCAGTAGTATCGGACAGGGGGCAGGGAACACTGAAGCTTTCTTT
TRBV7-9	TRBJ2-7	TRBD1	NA	CASSTGTGGFEQYF	TGTGCCAGCAGTACCGGGACAGGGGGCTTCGAGCAGTACTTC
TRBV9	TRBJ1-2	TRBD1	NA	CASSTNGDSNGYTF	TGTGCCAGCAGCACCAATGGGGACAGCAATGGCTACACCTTC
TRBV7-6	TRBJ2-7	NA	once	CASMNFRGLDYEQYF	TGTGCCAGCATGAACTTCAGGGGTTTGGACTACGAGCAGTACTTC
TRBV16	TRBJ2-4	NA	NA	CASSQSGLQNIQYF	TGTGCCAGCAGCCAATCAGGTCTGCAGAACATTCAGTACTTC
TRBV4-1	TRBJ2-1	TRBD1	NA	CASSQERPRTGKVNEQFF	TGCGCCAGCAGCCAAGAAAGGCCCAGGACAGGGAAGGTGAATGAGCAGTTCTTC
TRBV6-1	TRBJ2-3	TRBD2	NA	CASSDPRGGPNTQYF	TGTGCCAGCAGTGACCCTCGGGGGGGGCCGAATACGCAGTATTTT
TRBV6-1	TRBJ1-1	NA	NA	CASSEARAGVGAFF	TGTGCCAGCAGTGAAGCCAGGGCGGGGGTTGGAGCTTTCTTT
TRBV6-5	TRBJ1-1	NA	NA	CASSAGHSNTEAFF	TGTGCCAGCAGCGCGGGGCACAGCAACACTGAAGCTTTCTTT
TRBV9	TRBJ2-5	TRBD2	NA	CASSVGLSGGATETQYF	TGTGCCAGCAGCGTAGGCCTTAGCGGGGGGGCAACGGAGACCCAGTACTTC
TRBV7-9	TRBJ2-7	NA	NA	CASSLGTYEQYF	TGTGCCAGCAGCTTAGGGACCTACGAGCAGTACTTC
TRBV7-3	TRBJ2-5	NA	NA	CASSSSGWETQYF	TGTGCCAGCAGCTCAAGCGGGTGGGAGACCCAGTACTTC
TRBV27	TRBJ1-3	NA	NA	CASSLSRRTTGNTIYF	TGTGCCAGCAGTTTATCACGACGGACCACTGGAAACACCATATATTTT